This paragraph reports one T cell receptor (beta chain). There is no known antigen for this receptor. There are no base qualities to consult, and no much larger clone falls within one base. The immunoSEQ Assay, a bias-controlled multiplex PCR, was used to amplify TCRbeta CDR3 regions from genomic DNA. As for how the authors treated the data: The number of nucleated cells in each sample was estimated by amplification of reference gene primers within the assay. Sequence reads were collapsed and filtered to measure the absolute abundance of every unique TCRbeta CDR3 rearrangement. For each sample, productive Simpson clonality was calculated as the square root of Simpson's diversity index over productive rearrangements. TCRdb stores this immuneACCESS table with in-frame sequences only. Part of the clones is absent; in the studies checked, under half of the shortfall reflects unresolved V genes, and no reason is known for the rest. V and J calls and clone size are as listed in that table; D and trimming were resolved from the DNA. For this sample there are about 480,000 clones; around 89% appear just once. The ten largest clones take up over 1.5% of the sample.

The data originate from a study of blood T cell repertoires in COVID-19 (dated by TCRdb to between 2020 and 2021). About the full investigation: Samples covering the acute and convalescent phases of COVID-19 were provided by collaborators in the United States, Italy and Spain. The dataset comprised deeply sampled blood TCRbeta repertoires from subjects exposed to, actively infected with, or recovered from COVID-19. Where HLA class I and class II types were available, the types were taken from metadata supplied by the sample provider, not from assay-based typing. Samples were obtained from the ongoing ImmuneRACE study (first 160 participants) and from roughly 1,300 subjects provided by 6 global collaborators. The sample metadata nearly always contained a de-identified subject ID, COVID-19 status, age in years and sex. The prospective study material was composed of cDNA or gDNA derived from T cells, B-cell-depleted T cells, or PBMCs. The repertoires were released in a freely available public database meant as a resource for research on the immune response to SARS-CoV-2.

The study at large found these results: The amount of clinical and demographic metadata varied by source and participant and was provided uncurated.

Participants in the prospective study were enrolled through a virtual design, were aged roughly 18 to 100 years, and lived in about two dozen United States geographic areas. To assign participants to cohorts, the prospective study relied on clinical history that participants themselves reported in a screening survey and a study questionnaire. Recovered participants in ImmuneRACE Cohort 3 were defined by two consecutive negative NP/OP PCR tests, clearance by a healthcare professional, or resolution of symptoms. Each participant in the prospective study had whole blood, serum and a nasopharyngeal or oropharyngeal swab collected by mobile phlebotomists. Prospective study participants could optionally give additional blood draws and questionnaires over an approximately two-month period. Prospective study blood samples were shipped either frozen or at room temperature before DNA extraction. Deletion took 1 base off V and 5 bases off J, with a span of 11 bases between the germline ends. The CDR1 and CDR2 encoded by the germline V gene are LGHNA and YSLEER. Reading from cysteine to phenylalanine, the CDR3 counts 14 amino acids. Of all the DNA, just the CDR3 is kept, 42 bases in frame from base 1.

This sequence uses TRBV4-3 and TRBJ1-2; the D gene is possibly TRBD1, with 6 bases matching. Sequenced material: PBMCs or T cells enriched from blood (not recorded which). The clonotype originates from a woman between 40 and 50 years old who had recovered from COVID-19. The CDR3 amino acid sequence is: CASSQGTGMYGYTF. The DNA is TGCGCCAGCAGCCAAGGCACAGGGATGTATGGCTACACCTTC.